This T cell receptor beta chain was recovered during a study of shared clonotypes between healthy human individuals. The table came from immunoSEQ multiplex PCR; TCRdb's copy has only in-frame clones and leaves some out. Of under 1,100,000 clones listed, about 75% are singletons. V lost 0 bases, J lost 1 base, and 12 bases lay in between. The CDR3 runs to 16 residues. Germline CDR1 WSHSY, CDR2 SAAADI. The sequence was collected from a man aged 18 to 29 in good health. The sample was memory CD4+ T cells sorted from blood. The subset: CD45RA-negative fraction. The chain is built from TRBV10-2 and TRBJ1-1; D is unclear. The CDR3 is CASSESRPAGNTEAFF. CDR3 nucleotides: TGCGCCAGCAGTGAGTCGAGGCCCGCCGGGAACACTGAAGCTTTCTTT.